The source of this TCR beta chain is a study of blood T cell repertoires in COVID-19. Overall study context: Sample material is recorded as cDNA or gDNA derived from T cells, B-cell-depleted T cells, or PBMCs.

Method: immunoSEQ multiplex PCR; TCRdb's copy keeps in-frame clones and lacks some. Of approximately 240,000 clones in the sample, approximately 85% were seen once. Between the trimmed V and J ends, which lost 3 bases and 1 base, there was a span of 10 bases. The CDR3 totals 14 residues. CDR1 is MNHNS, CDR2 SASEGT, per germline. The genes are TRBV6-1 and TRBJ2-7; weak D call: TRBD2 (6 bases). The sequencing input was peripheral blood. This TCR derives from a man in his forties or fifties who had recovered from COVID-19. CDR3 loop: CASSDLGGSYEQYF. The CDR3 region has the DNA TGTGCCAGCAGTGACCTCGGGGGATCCTACGAGCAGTACTTC.